The 22 T cell receptor beta chains listed next were all sequenced from one sample in a study of early T cells in non-severe SARS-CoV-2 infection. From the 5' RACE reads, TCRdb called clonotypes with MiXCR, one entry per CDR3 protein. The sample holds more than 30,000 distinct CDR3 sequences; approximately 6.3% are singletons and the top ten take 20% to 30%. Sequencing input: whole blood. The receptors were gathered from an adult who was a healthcare worker with PCR-confirmed SARS-CoV-2 infection or an uninfected control (not recorded which).

The chain has TRBV12-3 or TRBV12-4 and TRBJ2-2; D might be TRBD1 (6 bases). The CDR3 extends over 14 amino acids. V lost 5 bases, J lost 1 base, and 8 bases lay in between. The CDR3 sequence is CASSRTENTGELFF. DNA for the CDR3: TGTGCCAGCAGTCGGACAGAGAACACCGGGGAGCTGTTTTTT.

This clonotype was recorded many times. The gene calls are TRBV7-8 and TRBJ2-1; 7 nucleotides line up with TRBD2. Germline CDR1 reads SGHVS; CDR2 reads FQNEAQ. V lost 5 bases, J lost 5 bases, and 12 bases stayed unmatched. This CDR3 region has 16 residues. The CDR3 nucleotides read TGTGCCAGCAGCGCCTTTGCGGGAGTTAGGAACAATGAGCAGTTCTTC. This encodes CASSAFAGVRNNEQFF.

A remark on this clonotype: Given a much more abundant clone one base away, this may be a read error. This chain joins TRBV11-3 and TRBJ2-1; TRBD1 is a possible D gene (6 bases). Trimming stripped 5 bases from V and 3 bases from J, with 23 bases between. The CDR3 length is 18 residues. In germline, CDR1 is SGHNT, CDR2 YENEEA. CDR3 DNA sequence: TGTGCCAGCAGCAAATACGAGCAGGGGTTATGGAACTACAATGAGCAGTTCTTC. As protein: CASSKYEQGLWNYNEQFF.

This clonotype was seen repeatedly, ten times or more. This chain links TRBV20-1 with TRBJ2-4, with D possibly being TRBD2 (6 bases). CDR3 size: 10 residues. The germline V gene has CDR1 DFQATT and CDR2 SNEGSKA (reference sequence). The V gene lost 6 bases and the J gene lost 14 bases, with 14 bases spanning the gap. CDR3 DNA sequence: TGCAGTGCCCCCTGGGGGGTAGAGTACTTC. This codes for CSAPWGVEYF.

This clonotype was detected ten times or more. The chain combines TRBV6-2 or TRBV6-3 with TRBJ2-2; 9 bases are a match to TRBD1. This CDR3 is 17 amino acids long. After removal of 5 bases from V and 4 bases from J, the junction contained 11 bases not matched to a gene. Germline-derived CDR1 and CDR2 are MNHEY and SVGEGT. In DNA form, the CDR3 reads TGTGCCAGCAGTGAACCCGGGGACAGGGACCCCACCGGGGAGCTGTTTTTT. Protein product: CASSEPGDRDPTGELFF.

This clonotype was observed at least ten times. The chain is built from TRBV7-2 and TRBJ2-7; 11 nucleotides align to TRBD2. Germline V gene lookup returns CDR1 SGHTA and CDR2 FQGNSA. The CDR3 is 16 amino acids. V lost 5 bases to trimming and J lost 2 bases; unmatched junction nucleotides: 8. The CDR3 is CASSQQTSGKPYEQYF. CDR3 in DNA: TGTGCCAGCAGCCAACAGACTAGCGGGAAACCCTACGAGCAGTACTTC.

The genes are TRBV10-3 and TRBJ2-5; 7 nucleotides match TRBD1. V shed 6 bases, J shed 2 bases, and the junction held 3 bases outside the gene matches. The CDR3 length is 13 residues. CDR1 is ENHRY, CDR2 SYGVKD, per germline. The CDR3 here is CAISGTAQETQYF. The CDR3 coding sequence is TGTGCCATCAGCGGGACAGCTCAAGAGACCCAGTACTTC.

The sample holds many counts of this clonotype. The chain joins TRBV7-3 to TRBJ2-1; D perhaps matches TRBD2 (6 bases). Trimming removed 4 bases from V and 10 bases from J, with 23 bases in between. Germline CDR1 reads SGHTA; CDR2 reads FQGTGA. This CDR3 is built from 16 residues. The CDR3: CASSSTGTATMLEQFF. Here the CDR3 DNA reads TGTGCCAGCAGCTCTACCGGGACTGCGACTATGTTGGAGCAGTTCTTC.

This clonotype was seen a handful of times. The chain combines TRBV10-3 with TRBJ2-5; TRBD2 matches at 8 bases. V shed 3 bases, J shed 1 base, and the junction held 10 bases outside the gene matches. The germline V gene has CDR1 ENHRY and CDR2 SYGVKD. The CDR3 totals 17 residues. The CDR3 coding sequence is TGTGCCATCAGTGATGGGCTGAGCGGGAGTTCCCAAGAGACCCAGTACTTC. It codes for CAISDGLSGSSQETQYF.

This clonotype was detected ten times or more. The chain is built from TRBV7-2 and TRBJ2-5, with 12 bases identical to TRBD2. J was trimmed by 5 bases and V by 3 bases; bases with no gene match: 1. The CDR3 consists of 14 residues. Germline values: CDR1 SGHTA, CDR2 FQGNSA. CDR3 region: CASSFGLAGETQYF. CDR3 nucleotides: TGTGCCAGCAGCTTCGGACTAGCGGGGGAGACCCAGTACTTC.

For this clonotype: A read error is possible here, since a much larger clone lies one base away. The chain has TRBV7-7 and TRBJ2-1; the match to TRBD2 covers 9 bases. This CDR3 spans 16 amino acids. Germline V lookup: CDR1 SSHAT, CDR2 FNYEAQ (reference sequence). The DNA of the CDR3 is TGTGCTAGCAGCTCCGTTGCGGGGGGGCCCAACAATGAGCAGTTCTTC. This codes for CASSSVAGGPNNEQFF.

This clonotype was recorded many times. This rearrangement joins TRBV2 to TRBJ2-1; 12 bases are a match to TRBD2. Unmatched junction bases numbered 13, after V lost 6 bases and J lost 4 bases. The length of the CDR3 is 18 residues. The germline V gene has CDR1 SNHLY and CDR2 FYNNEI. This CDR3 reads CASSGPLTSGGSYNEQFF. CDR3 nucleotide sequence: TGTGCCAGCAGCGGCCCATTGACTAGCGGGGGAAGTTACAATGAGCAGTTCTTC.

This clonotype was found many times. The J gene is TRBJ1-1, the V gene TRBV20-1; unclear D gene. The CDR3 is made up of 11 amino acids. The germline V gene encodes CDR1 DFQATT and CDR2 SNEGSKA (reference sequence). Trimming took 6 bases from V and 5 from J, leaving 10 bases between them. The CDR3 DNA reads TGCAGTGCCCTAAGGTTAACTGAAGCTTTCTTT. Amino acids: CSALRLTEAFF.

This clonotype was counted between two and nine times. The rearrangement links TRBV19 to TRBJ1-2; 7 nucleotides match TRBD1. V shed 4 bases and J 0 bases; nucleotides not matched to a gene: 8. This CDR3 is built from 16 residues. CDR1 is LNHDA and CDR2 is SQIVND in the germline V gene (reference sequence). The CDR3 region has the DNA TGTGCCAGTAGTAACTTATTCGGGACAGCTAACTATGGCTACACCTTC. It is translated as CASSNLFGTANYGYTF.

This clonotype was counted at least ten times. V gene TRBV30 combines with J gene TRBJ2-3; D is uncertain. The CDR3 has 15 amino acids. Trimming took 5 bases from V and 0 from J, leaving 15 bases between them. Germline V gene lookup returns CDR1 GTSNPN and CDR2 SVGIG (reference sequence). The CDR3 nucleotides are TGTGCCTGGGTCGCTTCTGCGGCTAGCACAGATACGCAGTATTTT. Encoded protein: CAWVASAASTDTQYF.

Only a few counts were recorded for this clonotype. The gene calls are TRBV12-3 or TRBV12-4 and TRBJ2-7; D is possibly TRBD2 (6 bases). The CDR3 totals 14 residues. V lost 3 bases to trimming and J lost 1 base, with 10 bases between them. CDR3 amino acids: CASSLGAGSYEQYF. CDR3 coding DNA: TGTGCCAGCAGTTTGGGCGCGGGGTCCTACGAGCAGTACTTC.

This clonotype was counted a few times. The gene calls are TRBV5-1 and TRBJ2-7, with 8 bases aligning to TRBD2. Germline-derived CDR1 and CDR2 are SGHRS and YFSETQ. Trimming removed 3 bases from V and 2 bases from J; junction bases left unmatched: 7. The CDR3 has 15 amino acids. The chain's CDR3 is CASSSRGGPTYEQYF. The CDR3 DNA reads as TGCGCCAGCAGCTCGCGCGGGGGGCCGACCTACGAGCAGTACTTC.

This clonotype was seen ten or more times. V and J are TRBV7-8 and TRBJ1-1; no firm D call. The V gene lost 5 bases and the J gene lost 6 bases, with 19 bases spanning the gap. Germline CDR1 and CDR2: SGHVS and FQNEAQ. CDR3 length: 15 amino acids. CDR3 DNA: TGTGCCAGCAGCCAGGACCGGGTCCCGACGGCTGAAGCTTTCTTT. This gives the protein CASSQDRVPTAEAFF.

Many counts were recorded for this clonotype. The V and J genes are TRBV2 and TRBJ2-1, with 8 bases matching TRBD2. This CDR3 contains 14 residues. Germline CDR1 and CDR2: SNHLY and FYNNEI. Trimming removed 7 bases from V and 7 bases from J; junction bases left unmatched: 9. DNA for the CDR3: TGTGCCAGCAAAATGGCGGGGGGTCCAAATGAGCAGTTCTTC. Translated: CASKMAGGPNEQFF.

This clonotype came up many times. This chain uses TRBV19 with TRBJ1-5, with TRBD1 identical over 7 bases. Germline V gene lookup returns CDR1 LNHDA and CDR2 SQIVND (reference sequence). The CDR3 is 14 residues long. The V and J ends lost 5 bases and 3 bases, in that order; junction bases with no gene match: 4. CDR3 amino acids: CASSVGQFNQPQHF. In DNA form, the CDR3 reads TGTGCCAGTAGTGTGGGACAGTTCAATCAGCCCCAGCATTTT.

This clonotype was seen ten or more times. The chain is built from TRBV15 and TRBJ2-1, with 8 bases identical to TRBD2. V lost 3 bases and J lost 8; bases outside the gene matches: 6. CDR1 is LNHNV and CDR2 is YYDKDF in the germline V gene (reference sequence). The CDR3 totals 14 residues. CDR3 sequence: CATSSGGAGDEQFF. CDR3 sequence (DNA): TGTGCCACCAGCAGCGGGGGGGCCGGGGATGAGCAGTTCTTC.

This clonotype has at least ten counts. The chain has TRBV7-2 and TRBJ2-7, with D tentatively TRBD2 (6 bases). This CDR3 is built from 13 residues. Trimming cost V 7 bases and J 7 bases, with 17 bases left between them. CDR1 SGHTA and CDR2 FQGNSA come from the germline V gene. CDR3 coding DNA: TGTGCCAGCAACCTCGGGGGAGCGTGGGAGCAGTACTTC. Translation: CASNLGGAWEQYF.